These 23 T cell receptor beta chains were all obtained from the same sample, sequenced in a study of T cell changes during pregnancy in multiple sclerosis. The table came from immunoSEQ multiplex PCR; TCRdb's copy has only in-frame clones and leaves some out. The data hold approximately 61,000 clones, with 88% observed a single time. The material was peripheral blood, obtained in the first trimester of pregnancy. All receptors come from a female donor with multiple sclerosis, enrolled in a pregnancy study.

Of note for this clone: At the DNA level, this CDR3 is encoded by other sequences in the same sample as well. CDR3 amino acids: CASSLAGGPYEQYF. CDR3 nucleotide sequence: TGTGCCAGCAGCTTAGCGGGAGGGCCGTACGAGCAGTACTTC. V gene TRBV7-9 combines with J gene TRBJ2-7, with 7 nucleotides matching TRBD2. The CDR3 covers 14 residues. Germline trimming cut 0 bases from V and 4 bases from J; bases unmatched to any gene: 3. The germline V gene encodes CDR1 SEHNR and CDR2 FQNEAQ (reference sequence).

This chain joins TRBV2 and TRBJ2-7; D might be TRBD1 (6 bases). The germline CDR1 and CDR2 sequences are SNHLY and FYNNEI. The V end lost 6 bases, the J end lost 10 bases, and 13 bases lay between the germline ends. The CDR3 totals 11 residues. CDR3 DNA: TGTGCCAGCAGCGCACGACAGGTTCAGTACTTC. This encodes CASSARQVQYF.

This clone was seen just once. V is TRBV29-1 and J is TRBJ2-1, with 9 bases identical to TRBD1. Germline CDR1 SQVTM, CDR2 ANQGSEA. The CDR3 is 15 residues long. V was pared by 6 bases and J by 8 bases, with 14 bases of the junction left unmatched. The CDR3 DNA follows: TGCAGCGTATTAACTAACAGGGGGCCCCTTTATGAGCAGTTCTTC. This sequence encodes CSVLTNRGPLYEQFF.

This chain uses TRBV18 with TRBJ2-1, with 14 positions matching TRBD2. Losses at the gene ends were 0 bases for V and 7 bases for J; bases not matched to a gene: 2. The CDR3 runs to 16 residues. Germline V gives CDR1 KGHSH, CDR2 LQKENI. The CDR3 sequence: CASSPPGTSGSNEQFF. The CDR3 DNA reads TGTGCCAGCTCACCACCCGGGACTAGCGGGAGTAATGAGCAGTTCTTC.

The V call is TRBV7-3, the J call TRBJ1-6; TRBD1 aligns across 7 bases. The germline CDR1 and CDR2 sequences are SGHTA and FQGTGA. This CDR3 contains 14 residues. V gave up 4 bases and J gave up 9 bases; unmatched junction bases: 6. The CDR3 DNA is TGTGCCAGCAGCTACAGGGGAAGGGGTTCACCCCTCCACTTT. Amino acid sequence: CASSYRGRGSPLHF.

This clone was counted only a few times. The V gene is TRBV18, the J gene TRBJ2-7, with TRBD2 identical over 10 bases. Germline trimming cut 3 bases from V and 3 bases from J; bases unmatched to any gene: 11. The CDR3 contains 17 residues. In germline, CDR1 is KGHSH, CDR2 LQKENI. In DNA, the CDR3 is TGTGCCAGCTCACCTCGCCCCGGGACTAGCGAAGGCTACGAGCAGTACTTC. Translating gives CASSPRPGTSEGYEQYF.

The chain has TRBV25-1 and TRBJ1-2; unclear D gene. V lost 5 bases and J 2 bases, leaving 15 bases between the germline ends. The CDR3 spans 15 residues. Germline assignment: CDR1 MGHDK and CDR2 SYGVNS. The CDR3: CASSPIRPENYGYTF. The CDR3 DNA reads as TGTGCCAGCAGTCCTATACGTCCCGAAAACTATGGCTACACCTTC.

This chain links TRBV28 with TRBJ2-2; TRBD1 agrees at 7 bases. There are 17 residues in the CDR3. J lost 2 bases, V lost 5 bases, and 11 bases had no gene match. Germline lookup yields CDR1 MDHEN and CDR2 SYDVKM. CDR3: CASSGLGAGGNTGELFF. In DNA form, the CDR3 reads TGTGCCAGCAGTGGGCTCGGAGCAGGGGGTAACACCGGGGAGCTGTTTTTT.

The V call is TRBV6-5, the J call TRBJ2-7, with 10 bases aligning to TRBD2. The CDR3 consists of 16 residues. Germline lookup yields CDR1 MNHEY and CDR2 SVGAGI. J gave up 5 bases and V 4 bases, and 11 bases lay outside the gene matches. The CDR3 here is CASSSPLAGAKDEQYF. The CDR3 coding sequence is TGTGCCAGCAGTTCCCCCCTAGCGGGAGCCAAGGACGAGCAGTACTTC.

The rearrangement uses TRBV7-9 and TRBJ2-4, with 15 positions matching TRBD2. The J segment lost 6 bases and the V segment lost 5 bases, leaving 8 bases of the junction unmatched. Germline loops: CDR1 SEHNR, CDR2 FQNEAQ (reference sequence). This CDR3 is built from 17 residues. The CDR3 is CASSGLAGGPGGNIQYF. The CDR3 bases are TGTGCCAGCAGCGGACTAGCGGGAGGGCCGGGGGGAAACATTCAGTACTTC.

This clone was seen only once. The chain links TRBV30 to TRBJ1-5; D is unresolved. Trimming shortened V by 2 bases and J by 5 bases, and 10 bases separated the two germline ends. From germline, CDR1 is GTSNPN and CDR2 SVGIG (reference sequence). The CDR3 is 13 amino acids. Here the CDR3 reads CAWSLTTDQPQHF. The CDR3 region has the DNA TGTGCCTGGAGTCTGACAACCGATCAGCCCCAGCATTTT.

In DNA form, the CDR3 reads TGTGCCATCAGTAAGGACAGGGGGATCTATGGCTACACCTTC. Protein product: CAISKDRGIYGYTF. This chain joins TRBV10-3 and TRBJ1-2, with TRBD1 matching over 10 bases. With 5 bases clipped from V and 4 bases from J, the junction kept 4 bases outside the gene matches. This CDR3 has 14 residues. The germline gives CDR1 ENHRY, CDR2 SYGVKD.

The gene calls are TRBV7-3 and TRBJ2-3; 9 nucleotides line up with TRBD1. V trimming: 5 bases; J trimming: 6 bases; junction bases outside the gene matches: 6. This CDR3 has 14 residues. Germline CDR1 reads SGHTA; CDR2 reads FQGTGA. Written as DNA, the CDR3 is TGTGCCAGCAGCGTACAGGGGGCAGGGGATACGCAGTATTTT. Its protein is CASSVQGAGDTQYF.

The chain combines TRBV27 with TRBJ1-1; D remains ambiguous. V was trimmed by 2 bases and J by 5 bases, leaving 12 bases between them. Germline V lookup: CDR1 MNHEY, CDR2 SMNVEV (reference sequence). There are 14 residues in the CDR3. The DNA for the CDR3 is TGTGCCAGCAGTTTACGCCCCGGGAGGACTGAAGCTTTCTTT. It is translated as CASSLRPGRTEAFF.

The chain has TRBV6-5 and TRBJ1-2; TRBD1 agrees at 7 bases. The CDR3 runs to 11 residues. The V and J ends lost 5 bases and 6 bases, in that order; junction bases with no gene match: 0. Looked up from germline, CDR1 is MNHEY and CDR2 is SVGAGI. CDR3 region: CASSTGDGYTF. DNA of the CDR3: TGTGCCAGCAGTACAGGGGATGGCTACACCTTC.

This clone was counted a single time. V and J are TRBV6-1 and TRBJ2-5, with TRBD2 matching over 13 bases. Germline CDR1 and CDR2: MNHNS and SASEGT. The CDR3 has 14 residues. V lost 8 bases, J lost 4 bases, and 4 bases stayed unmatched. CDR3 DNA: TGTGCCAGCGGGAGACTAGCGGGAGGAGAGACCCAGTACTTC. Amino acid sequence: CASGRLAGGETQYF.

This chain uses TRBV19 with TRBJ2-7; D remains ambiguous. The germline V gene encodes CDR1 LNHDA and CDR2 SQIVND (reference sequence). The CDR3 spans 15 residues. V was trimmed by 5 bases and J by 2 bases, leaving 16 bases between them. The CDR3 coding sequence is TGTGCCAGTAGTTATGGAGTAGGTCATGCCTACGAGCAGTACTTC. Its protein product is CASSYGVGHAYEQYF.

In this sample, this clone turned up once. The V call is TRBV28, the J call TRBJ2-7; D ambiguous. V was pared by 0 bases and J by 6 bases, with 6 bases between. Germline values: CDR1 MDHEN, CDR2 SYDVKM. The CDR3 covers 12 residues. The CDR3 spells CASSLWAREQYF. Written as DNA, the CDR3 is TGTGCCAGCAGTTTATGGGCTCGCGAGCAGTACTTC. The variable domain in full, completed from reference TRBV28 and TRBJ2-7, reads DVKVTQSSRYLVKRTGEKVFLECVQDMDHENMFWYRQDPGLGLRLIYFSYDVKMKEKGDIPEGYSVSREKKERFSLILESASTNQTSMYLCASSLWAREQYFGPGTRLTVT.

This chain links TRBV4-3 with TRBJ2-7, with 10 bases that match TRBD2. V lost 4 bases to trimming and J lost 3 bases; unmatched junction nucleotides: 6. The CDR3 is 15 residues long. CDR1 and CDR2 from the germline V gene are LGHNA and YSLEER. CDR3 sequence: CASSLGTSVYYEQYF. CDR3 coding DNA: TGCGCCAGCAGCCTAGGGACTAGCGTATACTACGAGCAGTACTTC.

This sequence joins TRBV2 and TRBJ2-1, with 7 bases identical to TRBD2. Germline CDR1 and CDR2: SNHLY and FYNNEI. This CDR3 is built from 13 residues. V trimming: 4 bases; J trimming: 12 bases; junction bases outside the gene matches: 9. CDR3 loop: CASSVKTSSLQFF. The CDR3 nucleotides are TGTGCCAGCAGTGTGAAGACTAGCTCGTTGCAGTTCTTC.

About this clone itself: Sequence at one end of the junction differs from germline and may be a read error. The V gene is TRBV14, the J gene TRBJ2-1, with TRBD1 identical over 7 bases. CDR1 and CDR2 from the germline V gene are SGHDN and FVKESK. The CDR3 extends over 13 amino acids. The CDR3 nucleotides read TGTGCCAGCAGCCCGGGACAGCCCTTCCTCGGGGTCTTC. Translated: CASSPGQPFLGVF. The full variable domain, in which reference TRBV14 and TRBJ2-1 provide the parts outside the CDR3, is EAGVTQFPSHSVIEKGQTVTLRCDPISGHDNLYWYRRVMGKEIKFLLHFVKESKQDESGMPNNRFLAERTGGTYSTLKVQPAELEDSGVYFCASSPGQPFLGVFGPGTRLTVL.

The chain links TRBV9 to TRBJ2-1, with D possibly TRBD1 on 6 matching bases. V gave up 3 bases and J gave up 8 bases, with 15 bases separating them. Per the germline V gene, CDR1 is SGDLS and CDR2 is YYNGEE. The CDR3 is made up of 14 amino acids. The CDR3 DNA reads TGTGCCAGCAGCGCTGGGACATTTCCCGATGAGCAGTTCTTC. Its translation: CASSAGTFPDEQFF.

This sequence joins TRBV4-1 and TRBJ2-1; D not certain. This CDR3 has 15 amino acids. The germline CDR1 and CDR2 sequences are MGHRA and YSYEKL. Between the trimmed V and J ends, which lost 0 bases and 1 base, there was a span of 7 bases. The CDR3 region is CASSQDASSYNEQFF. The DNA for the CDR3 is TGCGCCAGCAGCCAAGACGCGAGTTCCTACAATGAGCAGTTCTTC.